This T cell receptor beta chain was obtained from a study of T cells in Graves' hyperthyroidism and ophthalmopathy. CDR3 size: 17 residues. V lost 4 bases and J 0 bases, leaving 17 bases between the germline ends. Germline-derived CDR1 and CDR2 are SGHRS and YFSETQ. RNA transcripts were the template for amplifying TCR beta CDR3 regions. HTBI primers were employed in a first-round RT-PCR of the TCR CDR3. TCRdb redid the calling of the multiplex PCR reads with MiXCR, one entry per CDR3 protein. The sample has about 640,000 distinct CDR3 sequences, less than 25% seen once. In its sample, this clonotype was seen a few times. Investigators excluded patients with uncontrolled infection, other autoimmune disease, pregnancy or lactation. Based on clinical symptoms, serum thyroxine and TRAb, thyroid ultrasound and orbital computed tomography, diagnoses were reached.

This clonotype was obtained from a man aged 25 to 45 with Graves' ophthalmopathy. Sample: blood. The chain joins TRBV5-1 to TRBJ2-1; D unclear. In DNA form, the CDR3 reads TGCGCCAGCAGCCAAGGGCACCTTATGAGCTCCTACAATGAGCAGTTCTTC. As protein: CASSQGHLMSSYNEQFF.